The rows below give T cell receptor beta chains drawn from one sample of a study of beta chain features in type 1 diabetes. Generated by immunoSEQ multiplex PCR, the TCRdb table keeps only in-frame clones and is missing some. This repertoire shows more than 150,000 clones, more than 9.5% found once; its top ten account for over 2%. Sequencing was done on a sample of central memory CD4+ T cells from blood. The origin of the receptors is a man between 18 and 35 years old in good health. Each CDR3 is given with its conserved first and last residue. D genes are given only for firm matches. Only some rows state a clone size, as once, few, many or a class for expanded clones.

clone_size: few; v_call: TRBV6-6; d_call: NA; j_call: TRBJ2-5; cdr3_nt: TGTGCCAGCAGTTACTCAAACAGGGAAGAGACCCAGTACTTC; cdr3_aa: CASSYSNREETQYF
clone_size: few; v_call: TRBV7-2; d_call: TRBD2; j_call: TRBJ2-3; cdr3_nt: TGTGCCAGCAGCCGCCGACTTACCTTAGCGGGAGGGGCAGATACGCAGTATTTT; cdr3_aa: CASSRRLTLAGGADTQYF
clone_size: few; v_call: TRBV7-2; d_call: TRBD2; j_call: TRBJ2-2; cdr3_nt: TGTGCCAGCAGCTTGCGGACTAGCGGGAGCGGGGAGCTGTTTTTT; cdr3_aa: CASSLRTSGSGELFF
clone_size: once; v_call: TRBV4-3; d_call: TRBD1; j_call: TRBJ1-2; cdr3_nt: TGCGCCAGCAGCCAGGGGGGACAGGGAAAATCCTATGGCTACACCTTC; cdr3_aa: CASSQGGQGKSYGYTF
clone_size: NA; v_call: TRBV4-2; d_call: TRBD2; j_call: TRBJ2-7; cdr3_nt: TGTGCCAGCAGCCAGGTGACTAGCGGGGGCAACGAGCAGTACTTC; cdr3_aa: CASSQVTSGGNEQYF
clone_size: NA; v_call: TRBV5-4; d_call: NA; j_call: TRBJ1-1; cdr3_nt: TGTGCCAGCAGCGAAAGACAGGCGAACACTGAAGCTTTCTTT; cdr3_aa: CASSERQANTEAFF
clone_size: many; v_call: TRBV7-9; d_call: NA; j_call: TRBJ1-1; cdr3_nt: TGTGCCAGCAGCTCGGGGAAACTGAACACTGAAGCTTTCTTT; cdr3_aa: CASSSGKLNTEAFF
clone_size: few; v_call: TRBV29-1; d_call: NA; j_call: TRBJ2-7; cdr3_nt: TGCAGCGTGAACACCGGGACCCTCCAGCAGTACTTC; cdr3_aa: CSVNTGTLQQYF
clone_size: NA; v_call: TRBV5-1; d_call: NA; j_call: TRBJ2-7; cdr3_nt: TGCGCCAGCAGCTTGGATCTAGCGAGGGGCGAGCAGTACTTC; cdr3_aa: CASSLDLARGEQYF
clone_size: NA; v_call: TRBV14; d_call: TRBD2; j_call: TRBJ2-1; cdr3_nt: TGTGCCAGCAGCCGACTAGCGGCCTCCTACAATGAGCAGTTCTTC; cdr3_aa: CASSRLAASYNEQFF
clone_size: NA; v_call: TRBV7-9; d_call: TRBD2; j_call: TRBJ2-7; cdr3_nt: TGTGCCAGCAGCTTAGGGACTAGCGGGAGCTCCTACGAGCAGTACTTC; cdr3_aa: CASSLGTSGSSYEQYF
clone_size: NA; v_call: TRBV5-1; d_call: TRBD1; j_call: TRBJ1-5; cdr3_nt: TGCGCCAGCAGCTTGGGGACAGGGGGCAATCAGCCCCAGCATTTT; cdr3_aa: CASSLGTGGNQPQHF
clone_size: NA; v_call: TRBV29-1; d_call: TRBD2; j_call: TRBJ2-2; cdr3_nt: TGCAGCGTTAAGGCTAGCGGGAGTTCGAACACCGGGGAGCTGTTTTTT; cdr3_aa: CSVKASGSSNTGELFF
clone_size: NA; v_call: TRBV5-6; d_call: NA; j_call: TRBJ2-1; cdr3_nt: TGTGCCAGCAGCTTGGGCCGGGGTTTAGGAAGGGATGAGCAGTTCTTC; cdr3_aa: CASSLGRGLGRDEQFF
clone_size: few; v_call: TRBV29-1; d_call: NA; j_call: TRBJ1-2; cdr3_nt: TGCAGCGTTGTTAGAGCATTAAACTATGGCTACACCTTC; cdr3_aa: CSVVRALNYGYTF
clone_size: few; v_call: TRBV27; d_call: TRBD1; j_call: TRBJ2-5; cdr3_nt: TGTGCCAGCAGTTTTAGGGACAGACAAGAGACCCAGTACTTC; cdr3_aa: CASSFRDRQETQYF
clone_size: NA; v_call: TRBV25-1; d_call: TRBD1; j_call: TRBJ2-3; cdr3_nt: TGTGCCAGCAGGACGGACAGGGTGAAGGGGTATACGCAGTATTTT; cdr3_aa: CASRTDRVKGYTQYF
clone_size: few; v_call: TRBV5-1; d_call: NA; j_call: TRBJ2-5; cdr3_nt: TGCGCCAGCGGAGGGCCAGTTTCCCAAGAGACCCAGTACTTC; cdr3_aa: CASGGPVSQETQYF
clone_size: few; v_call: TRBV18; d_call: NA; j_call: TRBJ1-1; cdr3_nt: TGTGCCAGCTCACCAAATGCACCGTCGAACACTGAAGCTTTCTTT; cdr3_aa: CASSPNAPSNTEAFF
clone_size: NA; v_call: TRBV4-2; d_call: NA; j_call: TRBJ2-3; cdr3_nt: TGTGCCAGCAGCCGAGGCACAGATACGCAGTATTTT; cdr3_aa: CASSRGTDTQYF
clone_size: NA; v_call: TRBV7-2; d_call: TRBD2; j_call: TRBJ2-7; cdr3_nt: TGTGCCAGCAGCTCTACTAGCGGGTACTCCTACGAGCAGTACTTC; cdr3_aa: CASSSTSGYSYEQYF
clone_size: NA; v_call: TRBV9; d_call: NA; j_call: TRBJ1-4; cdr3_nt: TGTGCCAGCAGCGTAAGTCCAAATGAAAAACTGTTTTTT; cdr3_aa: CASSVSPNEKLFF
clone_size: few; v_call: TRBV5-1; d_call: TRBD2; j_call: TRBJ2-1; cdr3_nt: TGCGCCAGCAGCTTGTCTAGCGGGAATTACAATGAGCAGTTCTTC; cdr3_aa: CASSLSSGNYNEQFF
clone_size: NA; v_call: TRBV19; d_call: NA; j_call: TRBJ2-3; cdr3_nt: TGTGCCAGTAACAGTAGGAGTTTGGATACGCAGTATTTT; cdr3_aa: CASNSRSLDTQYF
clone_size: NA; v_call: TRBV9; d_call: NA; j_call: TRBJ2-5; cdr3_nt: TGTGCCAGCAGCGGGGCCGGCCAAGAGACCCAGTACTTC; cdr3_aa: CASSGAGQETQYF
clone_size: NA; v_call: TRBV30; d_call: TRBD1; j_call: TRBJ2-7; cdr3_nt: TGTGCCTGGAGCGCGGGACAGGCGATACCCTACGAGCAGTACTTC; cdr3_aa: CAWSAGQAIPYEQYF
clone_size: few; v_call: TRBV9; d_call: TRBD1; j_call: TRBJ2-3; cdr3_nt: TGTGCCAGCAGCGTAAGAGTTGGACAGGGGATAGATACGCAGTATTTT; cdr3_aa: CASSVRVGQGIDTQYF
clone_size: few; v_call: TRBV10-3; d_call: NA; j_call: TRBJ1-1; cdr3_nt: TGTGCCATCAGCAAACAGGTTAACACTGAAGCTTTCTTT; cdr3_aa: CAISKQVNTEAFF
clone_size: many; v_call: TRBV5-6; d_call: NA; j_call: TRBJ2-5; cdr3_nt: TGTGCCAGCAGCAGACAAGAGACCCAGTACTTC; cdr3_aa: CASSRQETQYF
clone_size: few; v_call: TRBV14; d_call: NA; j_call: TRBJ2-7; cdr3_nt: TGTGCCAGCAGCCCTTTCTCCAGTCGCGAGCAGTACTTC; cdr3_aa: CASSPFSSREQYF
clone_size: few; v_call: TRBV28; d_call: TRBD2; j_call: TRBJ2-7; cdr3_nt: TGTGCCAGCAGTCGCGCTAGCGGGTACGAGCAGTACTTC; cdr3_aa: CASSRASGYEQYF
clone_size: few; v_call: TRBV7-9; d_call: NA; j_call: TRBJ2-1; cdr3_nt: TGTGCCAGCAGCTTAAGGACTTATAACAATGAGCAGTTCTTC; cdr3_aa: CASSLRTYNNEQFF
clone_size: few; v_call: TRBV25-1; d_call: TRBD2; j_call: TRBJ2-5; cdr3_nt: TGTGCCAGCAGTGAACTCCAGGGAGGGAGGGTGACCCAGTACTTC; cdr3_aa: CASSELQGGRVTQYF
clone_size: NA; v_call: TRBV6-5; d_call: NA; j_call: TRBJ2-3; cdr3_nt: TGTGCCAGCAGCGGGACTCCAGGCACAGATACGCAGTATTTT; cdr3_aa: CASSGTPGTDTQYF
clone_size: NA; v_call: TRBV7-8; d_call: NA; j_call: TRBJ1-1; cdr3_nt: TGTGCCAGCAAGGAGGGTTGGACTGAAGCTTTCTTT; cdr3_aa: CASKEGWTEAFF
clone_size: NA; v_call: TRBV5-6; d_call: TRBD2; j_call: TRBJ2-7; cdr3_nt: TGTGCCAGCAGCTTGGAGCCGGGGGGATCCTACGAGCAGTACTTC; cdr3_aa: CASSLEPGGSYEQYF
clone_size: NA; v_call: TRBV15; d_call: TRBD1; j_call: TRBJ2-7; cdr3_nt: TGTGCCACCAGCAGAGATGGTGGACAGGACGAAGCCGAGCAGTACTTC; cdr3_aa: CATSRDGGQDEAEQYF
clone_size: NA; v_call: TRBV7-8; d_call: NA; j_call: TRBJ1-2; cdr3_nt: TGTGCCAGCAGCTCGGGCGCGTCTGGCTACACCTTC; cdr3_aa: CASSSGASGYTF
clone_size: NA; v_call: TRBV18; d_call: NA; j_call: TRBJ2-7; cdr3_nt: TGTGCCAGCTCACCACCGAGGGCCAAAGTGGAGCAGTACTTC; cdr3_aa: CASSPPRAKVEQYF
clone_size: few; v_call: TRBV28; d_call: TRBD1; j_call: TRBJ2-4; cdr3_nt: TGTGCCAGCAGTGCCCAGGACAGGGCCAAAAACATTCAGTACTTC; cdr3_aa: CASSAQDRAKNIQYF
clone_size: NA; v_call: TRBV30; d_call: NA; j_call: TRBJ1-6; cdr3_nt: TGTGCCTGGAGTAACCAGGGTCTTAATTCACCCCTCCACTTT; cdr3_aa: CAWSNQGLNSPLHF
clone_size: NA; v_call: TRBV5-4; d_call: TRBD2; j_call: TRBJ2-3; cdr3_nt: TGTGCCAGCAGCTTGGGCGGGAGTGAAGATACGCAGTATTTT; cdr3_aa: CASSLGGSEDTQYF
clone_size: few; v_call: TRBV10-3; d_call: NA; j_call: TRBJ2-6; cdr3_nt: TGTGCCATCAGTGATCCCGGGGCCAACGTCCTGACTTTC; cdr3_aa: CAISDPGANVLTF
clone_size: NA; v_call: TRBV9; d_call: NA; j_call: TRBJ2-1; cdr3_nt: TGTGCCAGCAGCGTAGGGAGGGCGTACAATGAGCAGTTCTTC; cdr3_aa: CASSVGRAYNEQFF
clone_size: few; v_call: TRBV7-2; d_call: TRBD2; j_call: TRBJ2-7; cdr3_nt: TGTGCCAGCAGCTTAGGCGGGAGGGCCTACGAGCAGTACTTC; cdr3_aa: CASSLGGRAYEQYF
clone_size: few; v_call: TRBV5-1; d_call: TRBD1; j_call: TRBJ1-2; cdr3_nt: TGCGCCAGCAGCCCTGTCGGACAGGGTAATGGCTACACCTTC; cdr3_aa: CASSPVGQGNGYTF
clone_size: NA; v_call: TRBV28; d_call: NA; j_call: TRBJ1-1; cdr3_nt: TGTGCCAGCATTGGGACGTACGGGGAAGCTTTCTTT; cdr3_aa: CASIGTYGEAFF
clone_size: NA; v_call: TRBV7-9; d_call: NA; j_call: TRBJ2-3; cdr3_nt: TGTGCCAGCAGCCTGACCAGTAACACAGATACGCAGTATTTT; cdr3_aa: CASSLTSNTDTQYF
clone_size: NA; v_call: TRBV5-1; d_call: NA; j_call: TRBJ2-3; cdr3_nt: TGCGCCAGCAGCTTGGAATATGCGAGCACAGATACGCAGTATTTT; cdr3_aa: CASSLEYASTDTQYF
clone_size: NA; v_call: TRBV2; d_call: NA; j_call: TRBJ1-5; cdr3_nt: TGTGCCAGCACTGACCTCGGCTATAGCAATCAGCCCCAGCATTTT; cdr3_aa: CASTDLGYSNQPQHF
clone_size: few; v_call: TRBV6-5; d_call: NA; j_call: TRBJ1-3; cdr3_nt: TGTGCCAGTACAGCGTTCTCTGGAAACACCATATATTTT; cdr3_aa: CASTAFSGNTIYF
clone_size: few; v_call: TRBV20-1; d_call: NA; j_call: TRBJ2-3; cdr3_nt: TGCAGTGCTAGAGATCCAGATACGCAGTATTTT; cdr3_aa: CSARDPDTQYF
clone_size: once; v_call: TRBV10-3; d_call: NA; j_call: TRBJ1-6; cdr3_nt: TGTGCCATCAGGGGGCAATCGGATTCACCCCTCCACTTT; cdr3_aa: CAIRGQSDSPLHF
clone_size: few; v_call: TRBV7-9; d_call: NA; j_call: TRBJ2-3; cdr3_nt: TGTGCCAGCACCGCGACAGATACGCAGTATTTT; cdr3_aa: CASTATDTQYF
clone_size: NA; v_call: TRBV7-2; d_call: NA; j_call: TRBJ1-2; cdr3_nt: TGTGCCAGCAGCTTACAGGACAGCCGATGGTACACCTTC; cdr3_aa: CASSLQDSRWYTF
clone_size: NA; v_call: TRBV7-2; d_call: NA; j_call: TRBJ1-6; cdr3_nt: TGTGCCAGCACCCCCACGGGGGAAGGTTCACCCCTCCACTTT; cdr3_aa: CASTPTGEGSPLHF
clone_size: NA; v_call: TRBV5-6; d_call: NA; j_call: TRBJ2-3; cdr3_nt: TGTGCCAGCAGCTTGGATGGGTCAGGCACAGATACGCAGTATTTT; cdr3_aa: CASSLDGSGTDTQYF
clone_size: few; v_call: TRBV4-3; d_call: NA; j_call: TRBJ2-4; cdr3_nt: TGCGCCAGCAGCCAAGATCCACAGGGATGGGTTGGCAAAAACATTCAGTACTTC; cdr3_aa: CASSQDPQGWVGKNIQYF
clone_size: few; v_call: TRBV7-6; d_call: NA; j_call: TRBJ2-3; cdr3_nt: TGTGCCAGCAGCTTAACGGGAGATACGCAGTATTTT; cdr3_aa: CASSLTGDTQYF